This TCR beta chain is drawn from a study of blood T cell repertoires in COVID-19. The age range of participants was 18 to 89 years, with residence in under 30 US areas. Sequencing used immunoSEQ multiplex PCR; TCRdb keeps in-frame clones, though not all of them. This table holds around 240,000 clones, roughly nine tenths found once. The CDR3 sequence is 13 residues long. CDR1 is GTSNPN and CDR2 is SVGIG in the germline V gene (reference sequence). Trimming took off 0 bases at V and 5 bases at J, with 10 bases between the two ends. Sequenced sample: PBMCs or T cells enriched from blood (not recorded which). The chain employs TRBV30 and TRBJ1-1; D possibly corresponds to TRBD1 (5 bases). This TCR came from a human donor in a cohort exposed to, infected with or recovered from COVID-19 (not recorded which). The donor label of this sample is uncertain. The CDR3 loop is CAWSVQARTEAFF. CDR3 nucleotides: TGTGCCTGGAGTGTACAGGCGAGAACTGAAGCTTTCTTT.